Listed here are 12 T cell receptor beta chains from one sample, sequenced in a study of T cells in Graves' hyperthyroidism and ophthalmopathy. What was amplified from RNA transcripts were TCR beta CDR3 regions. Using the HTBI primer set, a first-round RT-PCR was run on the TCR CDR3. MiXCR, applied by TCRdb to the multiplex PCR reads, yields one record per CDR3 protein. The sample consists of 750,000 to 950,000 distinct CDR3 sequences, approximately 40% of them appearing once. The sample was blood. These TCRs come from a man between 18 and 35 years old with Graves' hyperthyroidism.

This clonotype was picked up a small number of times. The chain carries TRBV20-1 and TRBJ1-1; no definite D call. The CDR3 runs to 15 residues. V gave up 2 bases and J gave up 3 bases, with 16 bases separating them. Per germline, CDR1 DFQATT and CDR2 SNEGSKA (reference sequence). DNA for the CDR3: TGCAGTGCTAGACTCGGAAGCGGGTGGGACACTGAAGCTTTCTTT. It specifies CSARLGSGWDTEAFF.

The chain joins TRBV6-5 to TRBJ2-5, with 12 nucleotides matching TRBD2. Losses at the gene ends were 2 bases for V and 4 bases for J; bases not matched to a gene: 11. The CDR3 has 18 residues. CDR1 is MNHEY and CDR2 is SVGAGI in the germline V gene. The DNA for the CDR3 is TGTGCCAGCAGTTACGTCGGGGCTAGCGGGGGGGCCCTAGAGACCCAGTACTTC. Amino acid sequence: CASSYVGASGGALETQYF.

About this clonotype itself: Mismatch with germline at one junction end may stem from a read error. V is TRBV10-3 and J is TRBJ1-2, with D perhaps TRBD1 (5 bases). Germline V gene data show CDR1 as ENHRY and CDR2 as SYGVKD. CDR3 size: 15 residues. The CDR3 nucleotides are TGTGCCAGCAGTTTGGGCCCCGTGGGGGGCTATGGCTACACCTTC. Amino acid sequence: CASSLGPVGGYGYTF.

V is TRBV7-9 and J is TRBJ1-3, with unresolved D. The CDR3 is made up of 16 amino acids. Trimming took 5 bases from V and 0 from J, leaving 14 bases between them. The germline CDR1 and CDR2 sequences are SEHNR and FQNEAQ (reference sequence). CDR3 sequence: CASSHRMADSGNTIYF. In DNA form, the CDR3 reads TGTGCCAGCAGCCACCGAATGGCAGACTCTGGAAACACCATATATTTT.

Points on this clonotype: A read error may account for a junction end that differs from germline. The CDR3 nucleotides read TGTGCCAGCAGTGCCTCCGGGACAGGGGACGGTCAGCCCCAGCATTTT. It yields the protein CASSASGTGDGQPQHF. This chain links TRBV10-2 with TRBJ1-5; 10 positions agree with TRBD1. Germline-derived CDR1 and CDR2 are WSHSY and SAAADI. The length of the CDR3 is 16 residues.

Comments on this clonotype: The conserved final phenylalanine or tryptophan is absent from the CDR3, which likely points to a read error. The CDR3 bases are TGCAGCGTTGGCGGAGCCGGGCAGTACCTC. This translates into CSVGGAGQYL. This chain joins TRBV29-1 and TRBJ2-7, with D unclear. V was trimmed by 4 bases and J by 9 bases, leaving 10 bases between them. The CDR3 has 10 residues. Germline V gene data show CDR1 as SQVTM and CDR2 as ANQGSEA.

V is TRBV6-5 and J is TRBJ1-6, with a tentative D call TRBD1 (5 bases). The length of the CDR3 is 12 residues. V shed 2 bases and J shed 16 bases, with 12 bases lying between them. The germline V gene has CDR1 MNHEY and CDR2 SVGAGI. DNA for the CDR3: TGTGCCAGCAGTTACGTTGACAGCCCGCTCCACTTT. Its translation is CASSYVDSPLHF.

V gene TRBV24-1 combines with J gene TRBJ2-5; D gene ambiguous. CDR1 is KGHDR and CDR2 is SFDVKD in the germline V gene. Trimming removed 3 bases at V and 9 bases at J, with 7 bases between. The CDR3 contains 11 residues. CDR3 residues: CATSDNQPQYF. For the CDR3, the DNA is TGTGCCACCAGTGATAATCAGCCCCAGTACTTC.

This clonotype occurred a few times. This chain joins TRBV6-5 and TRBJ1-6, with TRBD1 as a possible D gene (5 bases). Trimming left V 5 bases short and J 9 bases short, with 17 bases between. This CDR3 region has 15 residues. Germline V CDR1 and CDR2: MNHEY, SVGAGI. The chain's CDR3 is CASSALQLGASPLHF. The CDR3 bases are TGTGCCAGCAGTGCCCTTCAGTTAGGGGCTTCACCCCTCCACTTT.

This clonotype was picked up one time. The rearrangement uses TRBV10-3 and TRBJ1-5; 7 bases are a match to TRBD1. CDR1 and CDR2 (germline): ENHRY, SYGVKD. V was clipped by 6 bases and J by 7 bases; unmatched bases: 12. The CDR3 totals 15 residues. The CDR3 bases are TGTGCCATCAGCTCCAGGCAGGGGGACGGCCAGCCCCAGCATTTT. It is translated as CAISSRQGDGQPQHF.

The chain couples TRBV4-1 to TRBJ2-7; D might be TRBD2 (6 bases). V was clipped by 3 bases and J by 7 bases, with 22 bases between them. This CDR3 has 16 residues. Germline V gives CDR1 MGHRA, CDR2 YSYEKL. The DNA of the CDR3 is TGCGCCAGCAGCCAGGGGGACTCCTTAACCTCGCGGGAGCAGTACTTC. The encoded protein is CASSQGDSLTSREQYF.

Turning to this clonotype: A much larger clone differs from this one at a single base, so this may be a read error. The chain recombines TRBV19 with TRBJ1-2; 7 bases are a match to TRBD1. This CDR3 is built from 14 residues. V was pared by 8 bases and J by 2 bases, with 8 bases of the junction left unmatched. Germline V gene sequence: CDR1 LNHDA, CDR2 SQIVND (reference sequence). The CDR3 DNA reads TGTGCCAGTTTCGACAGGGTGGTAAACTATGGCTACACCTTC. Encoded protein: CASFDRVVNYGYTF.